These 22 T cell receptor beta chains originate from one sample sequenced in a study of control samples from healthy donors and cancer patients. Sequencing was performed with immunoSEQ multiplex PCR; in TCRdb, only in-frame clones are kept and a portion is missing. The data contain about 150,000 clones, about 90% of them singletons. Sequenced sample: blood. The source of these receptors is a man younger than 35 in good health.

This clone was found once. The sample holds other DNA sequences that translate to the same CDR3. This sequence joins TRBV5-1 and TRBJ1-2; D remains ambiguous. The CDR3 is made up of 15 amino acids. Deletions cut 0 bases from V and 8 bases from J, with 17 bases between. Germline CDR1 is SGHRS and CDR2 is YFSETQ. CDR3 loop: CASSLGPGNGGGYTF. The CDR3 DNA reads as TGCGCCAGCAGCTTGGGTCCGGGGAACGGCGGGGGCTACACCTTC.

This clone was detected a few times. The chain uses TRBV6-6 and TRBJ1-4, with a weak D call TRBD1 (5 bases). The CDR3 sequence is 15 residues long. CDR1 is MNHNY, CDR2 SVGAGI, per germline (reference sequence). The ends were cut back, 2 bases at V and 6 bases at J, with 13 bases in the middle. This chain's CDR3 is CASSYPVGDDEKLFF. The CDR3 DNA sequence: TGTGCCAGCAGTTACCCGGTAGGGGACGATGAAAAACTGTTTTTT.

This clone occurred once. The CDR3 sequence: CASSLDRGHGGELFF. The CDR3 DNA reads TGTGCCAGCAGCTTAGACAGGGGGCATGGCGGGGAGCTGTTTTTT. This chain joins TRBV2 and TRBJ2-2, with 10 bases that match TRBD1. Germline V gene data show CDR1 as SNHLY and CDR2 as FYNNEI. CDR3 length: 15 residues. With V trimmed by 6 bases and J by 7 bases, 8 bases remained unmatched.

Worth noting for this clone: The sample contains more than one DNA sequence encoding this CDR3. The chain couples TRBV28 to TRBJ2-2; D not resolved. Trimming left V 3 bases short and J 5 bases short, with 4 bases between. This CDR3 region has 12 residues. Germline lookup yields CDR1 MDHEN and CDR2 SYDVKM. CDR3 coding DNA: TGTGCCAGCAGTTTCACGACCGGGGAGCTGTTTTTT. Translation: CASSFTTGELFF.

The chain is built from TRBV20-1 and TRBJ2-7, with 11 bases lining up with TRBD2. Germline CDR1 and CDR2: DFQATT and SNEGSKA (reference sequence). The CDR3 sequence is 11 residues long. V shed 3 bases and J 11 bases; nucleotides not matched to a gene: 3. The CDR3 region has the DNA TGCAGTGCTAGCTTGGGACTAGCGGAGTACTTC. It translates to CSASLGLAEYF.

The chain joins TRBV7-6 to TRBJ2-1; a possible D gene is TRBD1 (5 bases). The CDR3 has 17 amino acids. Germline assignment: CDR1 SGHVS and CDR2 FNYEAQ. The ends were cut back, 4 bases at V and 0 bases at J, with 16 bases in the middle. The CDR3 nucleotides read TGTGCCAGCAGCTCCCACCCGGACAAGAGCTCCTACAATGAGCAGTTCTTC. Translating gives CASSSHPDKSSYNEQFF.

The chain recombines TRBV6-1 with TRBJ1-5; D ambiguous. Trimming took 3 bases from V and 8 from J, leaving 11 bases between them. The CDR3 is made up of 13 amino acids. Germline assignment: CDR1 MNHNS and CDR2 SASEGT. The chain's CDR3 is CASSDPDAKPQHF. CDR3 nucleotide sequence: TGTGCCAGCAGTGACCCAGATGCGAAGCCCCAGCATTTT.

V is TRBV30 and J is TRBJ2-7; 7 bases agree with TRBD1. The CDR3 runs to 14 residues. Germline lookup yields CDR1 GTSNPN and CDR2 SVGIG (reference sequence). The V gene end was trimmed by 2 bases and the J gene end by 0 bases; junction bases not matched to a gene: 4. CDR3 region: CAWSPRTGSYEQYF. CDR3 DNA sequence: TGTGCCTGGAGTCCCCGGACAGGCTCCTACGAGCAGTACTTC.

This clone is labeled medium-sized. CDR3 nucleotides: TGTGCCAGCAGTACGGGCCTGGACTACCCCCAGCATTTT. Amino acid sequence: CASSTGLDYPQHF. The chain has TRBV6-2 or TRBV6-3 and TRBJ1-5; D unresolved. The CDR3 has 13 residues. The germline V and J ends were trimmed by 5 bases and 10 bases, with 15 bases remaining between them. From germline, CDR1 is MNHEY and CDR2 SVGEGT.

The rearrangement uses TRBV5-4 and TRBJ2-1; D is possibly TRBD1 (5 bases). The CDR3 spans 15 residues. Trimming removed 0 bases at V and 2 bases at J, with 9 bases between. In germline, CDR1 is SGHNT, CDR2 YYREEE (reference sequence). CDR3 sequence (DNA): TGTGCCAGCAGCTTGGGTAGGGGAACCTACAATGAGCAGTTCTTC. As protein: CASSLGRGTYNEQFF.

This chain uses TRBV9 with TRBJ1-1; D might be TRBD1 (5 bases). Trimming pared 1 base from V and 10 bases from J, leaving 14 bases between. The CDR3 is made up of 13 amino acids. Germline V gene data show CDR1 as SGDLS and CDR2 as YYNGEE. The CDR3 bases are TGTGCCAGCAGCGTAACAGGCTCCGGGGGAGCTTTCTTT. Translation gives CASSVTGSGGAFF.

The chain is built from TRBV11-1 and TRBJ1-2, with a tentative D call TRBD1 (5 bases). CDR1 and CDR2 (germline): SGHAT, FQDESV (reference sequence). This CDR3 region has 14 residues. Trimming took 6 bases from V and 7 from J, leaving 18 bases between them. DNA of the CDR3: TGTGCCAGCAGGGGCAGGGCCTTCCCTTCTGGCTACACCTTC. This codes for CASRGRAFPSGYTF.

The chain links TRBV5-5 to TRBJ2-1; D gene uncertain. This CDR3 is built from 12 residues. The ends were cut back, 1 base at V and 8 bases at J, with 7 bases in the middle. CDR1 SGHKS and CDR2 YYEKEE come from the germline V gene (reference sequence). The CDR3 sequence: CASSLRADEQFF. Here the CDR3 DNA reads TGTGCCAGCAGCTTGCGGGCAGATGAGCAGTTCTTC.

This chain connects TRBV13 to TRBJ2-7; TRBD2 might be the D (7 bases). CDR1 is PRHDT, CDR2 FYEKMQ, per germline (reference sequence). CDR3 size: 14 residues. Trimming removed 2 bases at V and 2 bases at J, with 10 bases between. CDR3 region: CASSLLGGAYEQYF. In DNA, the CDR3 is TGTGCCAGCAGCTTATTAGGGGGGGCCTACGAGCAGTACTTC. The full variable domain, rest sourced from reference TRBV13 and TRBJ2-7, is AAGVIQSPRHLIKEKRETATLKCYPIPRHDTVYWYQQGPGQDPQFLISFYEKMQSDKGSIPDRFSAQQFSDYHSELNMSSLELGDSALYFCASSLLGGAYEQYFGPGTRLTVT.

The genes are TRBV4-1 and TRBJ2-7, with TRBD2 identical over 14 bases. Germline V gives CDR1 MGHRA, CDR2 YSYEKL. The CDR3 sequence is 15 residues long. J was trimmed by 3 bases and V by 4 bases; bases with no gene match: 2. The CDR3 DNA reads TGCGCCAGCAGCCTCGGGACTAGCGGGGGCTACGAGCAGTACTTC. Its translation: CASSLGTSGGYEQYF.

The chain recombines TRBV4-1 with TRBJ2-4; D perhaps matches TRBD2 (5 bases). V lost 0 bases and J 1 base, leaving 16 bases between the germline ends. Germline values: CDR1 MGHRA, CDR2 YSYEKL. The CDR3 sequence is 18 residues long. CDR3 coding DNA: TGCGCCAGCAGCCAAGACCTAAGCGGCACGGGGGCCAAAAACATTCAGTACTTC. Its translation: CASSQDLSGTGAKNIQYF.

The genes are TRBV7-9 and TRBJ1-2; TRBD1 might be the D (6 bases). The CDR3 runs 15 residues. With 5 bases removed from V and 4 bases from J, the gap between germline ends came to 17 bases. CDR1 is SEHNR, CDR2 FQNEAQ, per germline (reference sequence). CDR3 DNA sequence: TGTGCCAGCAGCAGCTCTCCAGGGGTTAGCTATGGCTACACCTTC. It translates to CASSSSPGVSYGYTF.

This chain uses TRBV9 with TRBJ2-5, with a weak D call TRBD2 (6 bases). This CDR3 region has 14 residues. The germline V and J ends were trimmed by 4 bases and 7 bases, with 17 bases remaining between them. Germline V gives CDR1 SGDLS, CDR2 YYNGEE. The DNA of the CDR3 is TGTGCCAGCAGCATTAGCGGATTAAGTGGGACCCAGTACTTC. Protein product: CASSISGLSGTQYF.

The chain links TRBV18 to TRBJ1-5; maybe TRBD1 (5 bases). Germline V lookup: CDR1 KGHSH, CDR2 LQKENI. The V and J ends lost 4 bases and 6 bases respectively, with 10 bases between them. The CDR3 sequence is 13 residues long. This CDR3 reads CASSRDSTQPQHF. Written as DNA, the CDR3 is TGTGCCAGCTCACGAGACAGTACTCAGCCCCAGCATTTT.

The chain has TRBV5-1 and TRBJ1-1; weak D call: TRBD1 (5 bases). The germline V gene has CDR1 SGHRS and CDR2 YFSETQ. V was shortened by 4 bases and J by 1 base, with 14 bases between the two germline ends. The length of the CDR3 is 15 residues. The CDR3 DNA sequence: TGCGCCAGCAGCCTTTCGACCGGGGGGAACACTGAAGCTTTCTTT. This encodes CASSLSTGGNTEAFF.

The rearrangement joins TRBV7-9 to TRBJ2-3; 7 bases agree with TRBD1. This CDR3 is built from 15 residues. V was clipped by 5 bases and J by 4 bases; unmatched bases: 9. Germline-derived CDR1 and CDR2 are SEHNR and FQNEAQ (reference sequence). CDR3 coding DNA: TGTGCCAGCAGCACCACCCGACAGGGATCAGATACGCAGTATTTT. Its translation: CASSTTRQGSDTQYF. Complete variable domain (other parts from reference TRBV7-9 and TRBJ2-3): DTGVSQNPRHKITKRGQNVTFRCDPISEHNRLYWYRQTLGQGPEFLTYFQNEAQLEKSRLLSDRFSAERPKGSFSTLEIQRTEQGDSAMYLCASSTTRQGSDTQYFGPGTRLTVL.

This clone was found a few times. Other DNA sequences of this sample code for an identical CDR3. The chain has TRBV6-5 and TRBJ1-5, with a weak D call TRBD1 (5 bases). The V end lost 6 bases, the J end lost 0 bases, and 9 bases lay between the germline ends. CDR3 length equals 14 residues. Germline V gene sequence: CDR1 MNHEY, CDR2 SVGAGI. The CDR3 DNA reads TGTGCCAGCAGGACAGAATATAGCAATCAGCCCCAGCATTTT. Protein: CASRTEYSNQPQHF.